Following are 20 T cell receptor beta chains from one sample sequenced in a study of cytomegalovirus exposure and HLA in healthy donors. Primers: 60 Vbeta forward and 13 Jbeta reverse. Profiling relied on immunoSEQ multiplex PCR, and the TCRdb table lists in-frame clones only, not all of them. The sample records around 170,000 clones, roughly 80% being singletons. The sample was PBMCs. The receptors were sampled from a man aged 35 to 55 in good health and CMV-seronegative.

The V call is TRBV6-1, the J call TRBJ2-7; 10 bases align to TRBD2. CDR3 length: 17 amino acids. Per the germline V gene, CDR1 is MNHNS and CDR2 is SASEGT. After removal of 1 base from V and 3 bases from J, the junction contained 9 bases not matched to a gene. CDR3 amino acids: CASSEDTKRGGIYEQYF. The CDR3 DNA reads TGTGCCAGCAGTGAAGATACCAAGCGGGGGGGGATCTACGAGCAGTACTTC.

CDR3 protein: CASSLAQGDYGYTF. The CDR3 DNA is TGTGCCAGCAGCTTAGCACAGGGGGACTATGGCTACACCTTC. The chain joins TRBV7-2 to TRBJ1-2; 8 bases align to TRBD1. The CDR3 contains 14 residues. Germline V lookup: CDR1 SGHTA, CDR2 FQGNSA. The J segment lost 3 bases and the V segment lost 0 bases, leaving 0 bases of the junction unmatched.

Comment on this clone: This specimen includes other DNA sequences encoding the same CDR3. The J gene is TRBJ2-1, the V gene TRBV29-1; TRBD2 matches 7 bases. In germline, CDR1 is SQVTM, CDR2 ANQGSEA. The V gene end was trimmed by 6 bases and the J gene end by 4 bases; junction bases not matched to a gene: 9. The CDR3 runs 14 residues. This chain's CDR3 is CSVRKRGDYNEQFF. The CDR3 DNA reads TGCAGCGTCCGTAAGCGGGGAGATTACAATGAGCAGTTCTTC.

This clone was seen a single time. The CDR3 region is CASSPQIDQPQHF. Written as DNA, the CDR3 is TGTGCCAGCTCACCACAGATAGATCAGCCCCAGCATTTT. The rearrangement links TRBV18 to TRBJ1-5; no reliable D call. V was cut by 1 base and J by 5 bases, with 6 bases left in between. CDR1 and CDR2 (germline): KGHSH, LQKENI. CDR3 length: 13 amino acids.

This chain joins TRBV9 and TRBJ2-7; TRBD2 matches at 8 bases. This CDR3 has 18 amino acids. Germline CDR1 SGDLS, CDR2 YYNGEE. J was trimmed by 0 bases and V by 4 bases; bases with no gene match: 15. CDR3 sequence reads: CASSPQKAGELSSYEQYF. The CDR3 bases are TGTGCCAGCAGCCCCCAGAAAGCGGGGGAATTATCCTCCTACGAGCAGTACTTC.

The gene calls are TRBV7-8 and TRBJ2-1; 8 bases map to TRBD2. This CDR3 has 16 amino acids. Germline values: CDR1 SGHVS, CDR2 FQNEAQ. V dropped 5 bases and J dropped 6; count of bases not matched to a gene: 12. CDR3 sequence reads: CASSPGGLAVSNEQFF. CDR3 bases: TGTGCCAGCAGCCCGGGGGGGCTAGCAGTATCCAATGAGCAGTTCTTC.

This sequence joins TRBV9 and TRBJ2-5; possible D gene TRBD2, 7 bases. The CDR3 is 17 residues long. Germline CDR1 SGDLS, CDR2 YYNGEE. V dropped 3 bases and J dropped 1 base, with 19 bases sitting between them. The DNA of the CDR3 is TGTGCCAGCAGCGCCATTGGAGGGGGGGCTGGCCAAGAGACCCAGTACTTC. Translation: CASSAIGGGAGQETQYF.

This clone appeared a few times. This rearrangement joins TRBV5-5 to TRBJ2-5; D gene uncertain. Trimming stripped 4 bases from V and 4 bases from J, with 5 bases between. CDR3 length: 11 residues. Germline loops: CDR1 SGHKS, CDR2 YYEKEE (reference sequence). The CDR3 is CASSLVETQYF. For the CDR3, the DNA is TGTGCCAGCAGCCTCGTAGAGACCCAGTACTTC.

The rearrangement joins TRBV7-2 to TRBJ2-7; TRBD1 matches 10 bases. There are 14 residues in the CDR3. V lost 5 bases to trimming and J lost 3 bases; unmatched junction nucleotides: 4. Germline CDR1 reads SGHTA; CDR2 reads FQGNSA. DNA for the CDR3: TGTGCCAGCAGCAGGGACAGGGGACTCTACGAGCAGTACTTC. This sequence encodes CASSRDRGLYEQYF.

This chain joins TRBV6-6 and TRBJ1-5, with 7 bases matching TRBD1. V shed 6 bases, J shed 0 bases, and the junction held 5 bases outside the gene matches. The CDR3 totals 15 residues. Germline lookup yields CDR1 MNHNY and CDR2 SVGAGI (reference sequence). The CDR3 protein is CASRRDSYSNQPQHF. In DNA, the CDR3 is TGTGCCAGCAGGCGGGACAGCTATAGCAATCAGCCCCAGCATTTT.

This clone was seen only once. The rearrangement uses TRBV7-8 and TRBJ2-3, with 10 bases fitting TRBD2. Per germline, CDR1 SGHVS and CDR2 FQNEAQ. The CDR3 has 16 residues. Trimming cost V 5 bases and J 4 bases; bases outside gene matches: 9. CDR3 loop: CASSPTLAGMADTQYF. In nucleotides, the CDR3 is TGTGCCAGCAGCCCGACACTAGCGGGGATGGCAGATACGCAGTATTTT.

The chain has TRBV6-5 and TRBJ2-1, with D tentatively TRBD2 (6 bases). The CDR3 contains 15 residues. Trimming cost V 5 bases and J 8 bases, with 19 bases left between them. Germline V gene lookup returns CDR1 MNHEY and CDR2 SVGAGI. The CDR3 DNA reads as TGTGCCAGCAGTAGCCGGGGGAACCTCGTCTATGAGCAGTTCTTC. This translates into CASSSRGNLVYEQFF.

This sequence joins TRBV6-6 and TRBJ2-7, with 9 bases aligning to TRBD1. Germline V gene sequence: CDR1 MNHNY, CDR2 SVGAGI (reference sequence). There are 14 residues in the CDR3. V lost 10 bases and J lost 5; bases outside the gene matches: 12. In DNA, the CDR3 is TGTGCCACCGCAGTGGGACAGGGTCCCAACGAGCAGTACTTC. It specifies CATAVGQGPNEQYF.

This clone was counted a single time. V is TRBV5-4 and J is TRBJ2-5; a weak D match, TRBD2 (6 bases). This CDR3 is 14 amino acids long. The V end lost 4 bases, the J end lost 2 bases, and 12 bases lay between the germline ends. From germline, CDR1 is SGHNT and CDR2 YYREEE (reference sequence). The CDR3 DNA follows: TGTGCCAGCAGCCTTCGGGGGACTCAAGAGACCCAGTACTTC. It translates to CASSLRGTQETQYF.

The rearrangement joins TRBV10-3 to TRBJ1-3, with 9 bases that match TRBD1. Germline loops: CDR1 ENHRY, CDR2 SYGVKD. V lost 3 bases to trimming and J lost 0 bases; unmatched junction nucleotides: 9. The CDR3 extends over 18 amino acids. The CDR3 region is CAISDGSGQGYSGNTIYF. DNA of the CDR3: TGTGCCATCAGTGATGGATCGGGACAGGGTTACTCTGGAAACACCATATATTTT.

In its sample, this clone was seen a few times. The chain has TRBV7-2 and TRBJ2-5, with D possibly matching TRBD1 (6 bases). CDR1 is SGHTA and CDR2 is FQGNSA in the germline V gene. The CDR3 is 16 residues long. Deletions cut 3 bases from V and 2 bases from J, with 16 bases between. The CDR3 sequence: CASSFQVGTTQETQYF. In DNA form, the CDR3 reads TGTGCCAGCAGCTTCCAAGTTGGGACAACACAAGAGACCCAGTACTTC.

This chain joins TRBV27 and TRBJ2-1; 7 bases map to TRBD2. The CDR3 extends over 15 amino acids. The V gene end was trimmed by 10 bases and the J gene end by 4 bases; junction bases not matched to a gene: 13. Germline V gene data show CDR1 as MNHEY and CDR2 as SMNVEV (reference sequence). The CDR3 DNA is TGTGCCACCCACGAGTCCGGGAGGCCTTACAATGAGCAGTTCTTC. This encodes CATHESGRPYNEQFF.

V and J are TRBV7-9 and TRBJ2-5, with D perhaps matching TRBD1 (5 bases). Germline loops: CDR1 SEHNR, CDR2 FQNEAQ (reference sequence). Trimming shortened V by 5 bases and J by 4 bases, and 14 bases separated the two germline ends. This CDR3 comprises 14 residues. In DNA, the CDR3 is TGTGCCAGCAGCACCAACAGGTGGGGAGAGACCCAGTACTTC. Residues: CASSTNRWGETQYF.

CDR3 protein: CASSSPPGQGRTEAFF. Written as DNA, the CDR3 is TGTGCCAGCAGCTCCCCGCCTGGACAGGGACGGACTGAAGCTTTCTTT. The chain couples TRBV11-2 to TRBJ1-1, with 8 bases matching TRBD1. Unmatched junction bases numbered 12, after V lost 4 bases and J lost 5 bases. This CDR3 has 16 amino acids. Per the germline V gene, CDR1 is SGHAT and CDR2 is FQNNGV.

V and J are TRBV27 and TRBJ2-1; TRBD2 aligns across 9 bases. V lost 6 bases to trimming and J lost 8 bases; unmatched junction nucleotides: 11. The CDR3 runs 15 residues. Germline assignment: CDR1 MNHEY and CDR2 SMNVEV (reference sequence). CDR3 protein: CASRLAGVNLDEQFF. The CDR3 coding sequence is TGTGCCAGCAGGTTAGCGGGAGTGAATCTAGATGAGCAGTTCTTC.